These 27 T cell receptor beta chains share one sample of origin, sequenced in a study of cytomegalovirus exposure and HLA in healthy donors (dated by TCRdb to about 2017). Libraries were made using the immunoSEQ multiplex PCR assay. For the multiplex PCR, a mixture combining 60 forward primers for TCR Vbeta segments and 13 reverse primers for TCR Jbeta segments was used. As stored in TCRdb, this immuneACCESS dataset retains in-frame rearrangements with V and J assigned. A fraction of the clones does not appear; measured against another copy, unresolved V genes explain less than half of the discrepancy, and the remainder lacks a known reason. Counted in this sample were 150,000 to 180,000 clones; about 68% of them appeared once. The ten biggest clones cover around 1.9% of the sample. The sequenced sample consisted of PBMCs. The source is a man younger than 45 in good health and CMV-seronegative.

This rearrangement joins TRBV6-1 to TRBJ1-3; D may be TRBD1 (5 bases). Trimming removed 2 bases from V and 0 bases from J, with 11 bases in between. Germline CDR1 MNHNS, CDR2 SASEGT. This CDR3 spans 16 amino acids. CDR3 bases: TGTGCCAGCAGTGAACGCCAGGGATCCTCTGGAAACACCATATATTTT. Its protein is CASSERQGSSGNTIYF.

This clone was detected only a few times. This chain connects TRBV5-1 to TRBJ2-5, with 10 nucleotides matching TRBD2. CDR3 size: 16 residues. The ends lost 0 bases at V and 2 bases at J; junction bases unmatched: 4. Germline CDR1 is SGHRS and CDR2 is YFSETQ. The CDR3: CASSLVPAGGQETQYF. The CDR3 nucleotides are TGCGCCAGCAGCTTGGTGCCAGCGGGGGGGCAAGAGACCCAGTACTTC.

The V gene is TRBV6-5, the J gene TRBJ2-2; perhaps TRBD1 as D (6 bases). CDR1 and CDR2 from the germline V gene are MNHEY and SVGAGI. There are 14 residues in the CDR3. Trimming took 4 bases from V and 6 from J, leaving 12 bases between them. The chain's CDR3 is CASSSGVEAGELFF. The CDR3 coding sequence is TGTGCCAGCAGTTCAGGGGTAGAGGCCGGGGAGCTGTTTTTT.

The chain couples TRBV19 to TRBJ2-3; D uncertain. Deletions cut 9 bases from V and 5 bases from J, with 6 bases between. The CDR3 consists of 10 residues. Germline V lookup: CDR1 LNHDA, CDR2 SQIVND (reference sequence). CDR3 sequence: CASYQDTQYF. DNA of the CDR3: TGTGCCAGCTACCAAGATACGCAGTATTTT.

The chain employs TRBV5-6 and TRBJ1-5; a weak D match, TRBD1 (5 bases). The germline V gene encodes CDR1 SGHDT and CDR2 YYEEEE. V was shortened by 0 bases and J by 6 bases, with 10 bases between the two germline ends. The CDR3 runs 14 residues. CDR3 in DNA: TGTGCCAGCAGCTTGGGCGGGGGAGGTCAGCCCCAGCATTTT. Its translation: CASSLGGGGQPQHF. Filled out from reference TRBV5-6 and TRBJ1-5, the complete variable domain reads DAGVTQSPTHLIKTRGQQVTLRCSPKSGHDTVSWYQQALGQGPQFIFQYYEEEERQRGNFPDRFSGHQFPNYSSELNVNALLLGDSALYLCASSLGGGGQPQHFGDGTRLSIL.

Only one count was recorded for this clone. The rearrangement joins TRBV7-2 to TRBJ1-6; the D is unclear. The germline CDR1 and CDR2 sequences are SGHTA and FQGNSA. This CDR3 has 15 amino acids. Trimming shortened V by 4 bases and J by 10 bases, and 17 bases separated the two germline ends. CDR3 bases: TGTGCCAGCAGCTCCGACCTTTTCGGGGAATCACCCCTCCACTTT. Amino acid sequence: CASSSDLFGESPLHF.

The V call is TRBV11-3, the J call TRBJ2-3, with a tentative D call TRBD2 (7 bases). Trimming shortened V by 1 base and J by 0 bases, and 11 bases separated the two germline ends. This CDR3 region has 16 residues. The germline CDR1 and CDR2 sequences are SGHNT and YENEEA. The CDR3 coding sequence is TGTGCCAGCAGCTTAGCGGGGGGCTATAGCACAGATACGCAGTATTTT. Its protein product is CASSLAGGYSTDTQYF.

This chain connects TRBV28 to TRBJ2-1; tentatively, D is TRBD2 (6 bases). CDR3 size: 17 residues. Germline V gene data show CDR1 as MDHEN and CDR2 as SYDVKM. V dropped 2 bases and J dropped 6 bases, with 20 bases sitting between them. CDR3 region: CASSLGTLAGSFNEQFF. The CDR3 DNA follows: TGTGCCAGCAGTTTAGGAACTTTGGCGGGGAGCTTCAATGAGCAGTTCTTC.

Concerning this clone: Distinct nucleotide sequences in the sample also encode this CDR3. The V call is TRBV27, the J call TRBJ2-7; possibly TRBD1 for D (6 bases). This CDR3 has 13 amino acids. V lost 0 bases and J 4 bases, leaving 7 bases between the germline ends. Germline V gene sequence: CDR1 MNHEY, CDR2 SMNVEV (reference sequence). The CDR3 sequence is CASSLSRGYEQYF. The CDR3 DNA follows: TGTGCCAGCAGTTTATCGAGGGGGTACGAGCAGTACTTC.

The V call is TRBV29-1, the J call TRBJ2-2, with 7 positions matching TRBD2. The CDR3 is 15 residues long. With V trimmed by 6 bases and J by 1 base, 8 bases remained unmatched. Germline loops: CDR1 SQVTM, CDR2 ANQGSEA. The CDR3 protein is CSVRRGGWNTGELFF. The DNA for the CDR3 is TGCAGCGTCCGGCGGGGAGGGTGGAACACCGGGGAGCTGTTTTTT.

The genes are TRBV2 and TRBJ2-7; D is unresolved. V gave up 5 bases and J gave up 3 bases, with 8 bases separating them. Germline CDR1 SNHLY, CDR2 FYNNEI. The CDR3 contains 12 residues. CDR3 in amino acids: CASSPEVYEQYF. DNA for the CDR3: TGTGCCAGCAGTCCAGAAGTCTACGAGCAGTACTTC.

This clone was picked up one time. The chain joins TRBV19 to TRBJ1-5; 8 bases map to TRBD1. CDR3 length equals 14 residues. CDR1 and CDR2 from the germline V gene are LNHDA and SQIVND (reference sequence). J was trimmed by 6 bases and V by 5 bases; bases with no gene match: 6. Here the CDR3 reads CASSVQGAGQPQHF. The CDR3 bases are TGTGCCAGTAGTGTCCAGGGGGCTGGTCAGCCCCAGCATTTT.

This chain joins TRBV7-2 and TRBJ1-2, with 8 bases fitting TRBD1. V was pared by 2 bases and J by 8 bases, with 7 bases of the junction left unmatched. CDR3 length equals 14 residues. Germline-derived CDR1 and CDR2 are SGHTA and FQGNSA. CDR3: CASSLRQGAHGYTF. The CDR3, as DNA: TGTGCCAGCAGCTTAAGGCAGGGGGCACACGGCTACACCTTC. The full variable domain, in which reference TRBV7-2 and TRBJ1-2 provide the parts outside the CDR3, is GAGVSQSPSNKVTEKGKDVELRCDPISGHTALYWYRQSLGQGLEFLIYFQGNSAPDKSGLPSDRFSAERTGGSVSTLTIQRTQQEDSAVYLCASSLRQGAHGYTFGSGTRLTVV.

The chain combines TRBV5-8 with TRBJ1-2; D is unresolved. This CDR3 is built from 13 residues. The ends were cut back, 1 base at V and 3 bases at J, with 7 bases in the middle. Germline V lookup: CDR1 SGHTS, CDR2 YDEGEE. For the CDR3, the DNA is TGTGCCAGCAGCTTGTTTCCGGACTATGGCTACACCTTC. Residues: CASSLFPDYGYTF.

This clone was seen more than once but under ten times. The chain combines TRBV11-2 with TRBJ2-7; D is possibly TRBD2 (6 bases). The CDR3 consists of 15 residues. The germline V gene has CDR1 SGHAT and CDR2 FQNNGV. The V end was cut by 5 bases, the J end by 2 bases, with 16 bases between. This CDR3 is CASSPMRGRTYEQYF. Written as DNA, the CDR3 is TGTGCCAGCAGCCCCATGCGGGGCAGGACCTACGAGCAGTACTTC.

J is TRBJ1-4 and V is TRBV9; 7 positions match TRBD1. CDR1 is SGDLS, CDR2 YYNGEE, per germline. This CDR3 region has 15 residues. V lost 4 bases and J lost 7; bases outside the gene matches: 10. As DNA, the CDR3 is TGTGCCAGCAGCTTTCGGACAGGCGGCGGTGAAAAACTGTTTTTT. Translation: CASSFRTGGGEKLFF.

For this clone: Germline is not matched at one junction end, which may reflect a read error. J is TRBJ1-1 and V is TRBV4-2; possible D gene TRBD1, 6 bases. The germline V gene has CDR1 LGHNA and CDR2 YNFKEQ. This CDR3 spans 14 amino acids. CDR3 nucleotides: TGTGCCAGCAGCCAAACTAGGGACAACAATGAAGCTTTCTTT. Translation gives CASSQTRDNNEAFF.

This chain links TRBV19 with TRBJ2-3, with D perhaps matching TRBD1 (5 bases). CDR1 and CDR2 (germline): LNHDA, SQIVND (reference sequence). The CDR3 consists of 15 residues. Trimming cost V 1 base and J 2 bases, with 10 bases left between them. DNA for the CDR3: TGTGCCAGTAGTATAGCGGCAGGGAACACAGATACGCAGTATTTT. Its translation: CASSIAAGNTDTQYF.

The genes are TRBV5-1 and TRBJ1-1; possible D gene TRBD1, 6 bases. V was shortened by 0 bases and J by 0 bases, with 18 bases between the two germline ends. The CDR3 contains 18 residues. Germline V lookup: CDR1 SGHRS, CDR2 YFSETQ. The CDR3: CASSLGFRTDVLNTEAFF. The CDR3 DNA reads TGCGCCAGCAGCTTGGGATTTAGGACAGACGTACTGAACACTGAAGCTTTCTTT.

The chain has TRBV12-5 and TRBJ2-1, with 9 positions matching TRBD1. Germline V gene data show CDR1 as LGHNT and CDR2 as FRNRAP. The CDR3 loop spans 15 amino acids. V dropped 1 base and J dropped 6; count of bases not matched to a gene: 4. In nucleotides, the CDR3 is TGTGCTAGTGGTTTGGGAGTGGACAGGGGCAATGAGCAGTTCTTC. This translates into CASGLGVDRGNEQFF.

This sequence joins TRBV27 and TRBJ2-1; weak D call: TRBD2 (6 bases). The V gene lost 0 bases and the J gene lost 8 bases, with 14 bases spanning the gap. The CDR3 loop spans 15 amino acids. Germline loops: CDR1 MNHEY, CDR2 SMNVEV (reference sequence). In DNA form, the CDR3 reads TGTGCCAGCAGTTTATCGGGGCTTGGGGGGTATGAGCAGTTCTTC. Residues: CASSLSGLGGYEQFF.

The chain carries TRBV25-1 and TRBJ2-7; D gene unclear. V was clipped by 3 bases and J by 1 base, with 4 bases between them. The V gene's germline CDR1 is MGHDK and CDR2 SYGVNS. There are 12 residues in the CDR3. This CDR3 reads CASSDRSYEQYF. CDR3 bases: TGTGCCAGCAGTGACAGGTCCTACGAGCAGTACTTC.

This chain uses TRBV9 with TRBJ2-7, with TRBD1 as a possible D gene (6 bases). Germline loops: CDR1 SGDLS, CDR2 YYNGEE. CDR3 size: 15 residues. Trimming removed 0 bases from V and 4 bases from J, with 14 bases in between. This chain's CDR3 is CASSVEPTGSYEQYF. CDR3 coding DNA: TGTGCCAGCAGCGTAGAGCCTACAGGGTCATACGAGCAGTACTTC.

This chain connects TRBV23-1 to TRBJ1-3, with 7 bases lining up with TRBD1. TRBV23-1 is given ORF status, its function remaining uncertain. CDR3 length: 14 residues. V was pared by 8 bases and J by 3 bases, with 7 bases of the junction left unmatched. In nucleotides, the CDR3 is TGCGCCAGCTACCGGGACAGAGGTGGAAACACCATATATTTT. Its protein is CASYRDRGGNTIYF.

The chain carries TRBV29-1 and TRBJ2-7; TRBD1 matches at 9 bases. Per the germline V gene, CDR1 is SQVTM and CDR2 is ANQGSEA. V gave up 6 bases and J gave up 3 bases; unmatched junction bases: 6. There are 13 residues in the CDR3. This chain's CDR3 is CSVTDRGNYEQYF. DNA for the CDR3: TGCAGCGTCACAGACAGGGGGAACTACGAGCAGTACTTC.

This clone was seen just once. The chain links TRBV4-3 to TRBJ2-7; 8 bases line up with TRBD1. Trimming took 4 bases from V and 5 from J; bases not matched to a gene: 4. This CDR3 region has 13 residues. Germline V gene data show CDR1 as LGHNA and CDR2 as YSLEER. CDR3 sequence reads: CASSRTQGDEQYF. The CDR3 nucleotides are TGCGCCAGCAGCCGAACACAGGGGGACGAGCAGTACTTC.

This clone was found a few times. The chain joins TRBV7-9 to TRBJ1-6; 9 nucleotides match TRBD1. Germline values: CDR1 SEHNR, CDR2 FQNEAQ (reference sequence). This CDR3 has 14 residues. Germline trimming cut 8 bases from V and 7 bases from J; bases unmatched to any gene: 6. CDR3 sequence reads: CASRRTGENSPLHF. In DNA, the CDR3 is TGTGCCAGCCGGAGGACAGGGGAAAATTCACCCCTCCACTTT.